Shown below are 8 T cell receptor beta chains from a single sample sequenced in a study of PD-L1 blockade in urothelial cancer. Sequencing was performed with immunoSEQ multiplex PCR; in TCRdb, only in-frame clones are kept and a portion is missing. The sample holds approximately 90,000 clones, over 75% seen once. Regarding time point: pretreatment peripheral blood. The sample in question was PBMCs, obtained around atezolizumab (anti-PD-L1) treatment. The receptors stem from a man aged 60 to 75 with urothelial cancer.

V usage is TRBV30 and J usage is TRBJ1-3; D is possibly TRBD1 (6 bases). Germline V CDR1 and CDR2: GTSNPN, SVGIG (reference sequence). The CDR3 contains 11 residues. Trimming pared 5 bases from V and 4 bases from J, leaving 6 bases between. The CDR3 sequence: CAWGQGNTIYF. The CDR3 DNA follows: TGTGCCTGGGGACAGGGAAACACCATATATTTT.

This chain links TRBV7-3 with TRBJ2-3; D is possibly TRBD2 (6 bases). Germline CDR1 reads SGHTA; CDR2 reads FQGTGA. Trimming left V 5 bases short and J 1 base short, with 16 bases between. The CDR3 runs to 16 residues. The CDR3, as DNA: TGTGCCAGCAGCCCATCAGTTCCGGGGGGCACAGATACGCAGTATTTT. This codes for CASSPSVPGGTDTQYF. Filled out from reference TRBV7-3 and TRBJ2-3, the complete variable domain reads GAGVSQTPSNKVTEKGKYVELRCDPISGHTALYWYRQSLGQGPEFLIYFQGTGAADDSGLPNDRFFAVRPEGSVSTLKIQRTERGDSAVYLCASSPSVPGGTDTQYFGPGTRLTVL.

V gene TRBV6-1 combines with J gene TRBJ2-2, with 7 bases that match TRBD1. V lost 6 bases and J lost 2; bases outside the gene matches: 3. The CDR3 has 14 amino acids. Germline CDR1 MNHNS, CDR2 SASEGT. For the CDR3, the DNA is TGTGCCAGCAGGAGACAGGGAAACACCGGGGAGCTGTTTTTT. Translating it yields CASRRQGNTGELFF.

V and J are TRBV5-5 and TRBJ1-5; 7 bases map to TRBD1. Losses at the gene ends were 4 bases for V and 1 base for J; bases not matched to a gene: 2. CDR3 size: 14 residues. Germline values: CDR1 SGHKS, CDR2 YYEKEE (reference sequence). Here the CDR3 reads CASSLDRSNQPQHF. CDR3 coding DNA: TGTGCCAGCAGCCTGGACAGGAGCAATCAGCCCCAGCATTTT.

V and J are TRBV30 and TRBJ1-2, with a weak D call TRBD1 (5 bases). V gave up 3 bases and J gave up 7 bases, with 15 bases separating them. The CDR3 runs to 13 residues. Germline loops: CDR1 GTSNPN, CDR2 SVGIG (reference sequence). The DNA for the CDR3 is TGTGCCTGGAGGAGGAGTCAGGGAGGTGGCTACACCTTC. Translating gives CAWRRSQGGGYTF.

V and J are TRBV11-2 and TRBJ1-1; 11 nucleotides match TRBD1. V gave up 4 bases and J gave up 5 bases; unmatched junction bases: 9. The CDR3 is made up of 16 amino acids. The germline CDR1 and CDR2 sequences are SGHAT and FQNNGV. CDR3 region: CASSSRTGGVFTEAFF. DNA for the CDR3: TGTGCCAGCAGCTCTAGGACAGGGGGCGTATTTACTGAAGCTTTCTTT.

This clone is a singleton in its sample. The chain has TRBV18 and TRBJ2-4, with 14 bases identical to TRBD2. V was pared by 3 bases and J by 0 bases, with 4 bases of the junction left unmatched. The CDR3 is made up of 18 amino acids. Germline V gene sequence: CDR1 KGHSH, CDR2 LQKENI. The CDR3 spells CASSPGLAGGTAKNIQYF. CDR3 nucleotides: TGTGCCAGCTCACCTGGACTAGCGGGGGGAACAGCCAAAAACATTCAGTACTTC.

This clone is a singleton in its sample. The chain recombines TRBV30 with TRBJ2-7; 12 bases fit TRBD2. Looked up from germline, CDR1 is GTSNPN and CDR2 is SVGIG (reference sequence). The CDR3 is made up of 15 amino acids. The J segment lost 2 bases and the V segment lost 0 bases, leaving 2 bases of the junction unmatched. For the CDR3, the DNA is TGTGCCTGGAGTGTATCTAGCGGGAGGGCCTACGAGCAGTACTTC. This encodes CAWSVSSGRAYEQYF. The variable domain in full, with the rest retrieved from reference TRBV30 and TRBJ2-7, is SQTIHQWPATLVQPVGSPLSLECTVEGTSNPNLYWYRQAAGRGLQLLFYSVGIGQISSEVPQNLSASRPQDRQFILSSKKLLLSDSGFYLCAWSVSSGRAYEQYFGPGTRLTVT.